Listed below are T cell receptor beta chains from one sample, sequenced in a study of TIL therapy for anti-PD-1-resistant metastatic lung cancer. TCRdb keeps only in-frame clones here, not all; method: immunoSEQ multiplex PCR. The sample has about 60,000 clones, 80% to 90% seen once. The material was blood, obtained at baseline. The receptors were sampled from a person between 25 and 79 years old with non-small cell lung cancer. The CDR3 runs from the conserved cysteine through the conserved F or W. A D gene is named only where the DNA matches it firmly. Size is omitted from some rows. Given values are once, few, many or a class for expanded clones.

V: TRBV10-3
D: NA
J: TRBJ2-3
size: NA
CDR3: CASALGDTQYF
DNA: TGTGCCAGCGCCCTAGGGGATACGCAGTATTTT

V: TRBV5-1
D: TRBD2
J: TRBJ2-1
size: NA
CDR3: CASSLSSGGYNEQFF
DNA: TGCGCCAGCAGCTTGTCCAGCGGGGGATACAATGAGCAGTTCTTC

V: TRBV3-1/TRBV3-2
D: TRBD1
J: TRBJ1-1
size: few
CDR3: CASSWTGLYTEAFF
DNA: TGTGCCAGCAGTTGGACAGGACTTTACACTGAAGCTTTCTTT

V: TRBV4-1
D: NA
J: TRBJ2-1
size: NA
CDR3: CASSQAGRGANEQFF
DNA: TGCGCCAGCAGCCAAGCCGGACGGGGCGCCAATGAGCAGTTCTTC

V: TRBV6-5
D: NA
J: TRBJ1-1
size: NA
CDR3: CATSKQVQGRAFF
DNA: TGTGCCACCTCCAAGCAGGTACAGGGTCGGGCTTTCTTT

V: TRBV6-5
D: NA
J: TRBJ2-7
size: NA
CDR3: CASSYTEISYEQYF
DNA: TGTGCCAGCAGTTACACCGAAATAAGCTACGAGCAGTACTTC

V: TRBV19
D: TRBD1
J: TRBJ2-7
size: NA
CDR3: CASRDGTGTYEQYF
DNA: TGTGCCAGTAGGGACGGGACAGGGACCTACGAGCAGTACTTC

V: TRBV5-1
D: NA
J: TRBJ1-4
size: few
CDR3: CASSLRGGIGEKLFF
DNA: TGCGCCAGCAGCTTGAGAGGGGGGATAGGCGAAAAACTGTTTTTT

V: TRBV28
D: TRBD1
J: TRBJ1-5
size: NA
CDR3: CASSSTGVVQPQHF
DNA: TGTGCCAGCAGTTCAACAGGGGTAGTTCAGCCCCAGCATTTT

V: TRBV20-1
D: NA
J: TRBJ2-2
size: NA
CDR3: CSASSFAGAGTGELFF
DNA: TGCAGTGCTAGTTCCTTCGCAGGGGCGGGCACCGGGGAGCTGTTTTTT

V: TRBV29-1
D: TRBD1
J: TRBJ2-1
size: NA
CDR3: CSVEDRAGGLYNEQFF
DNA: TGCAGCGTTGAAGATCGGGCAGGGGGCTTATACAATGAGCAGTTCTTC

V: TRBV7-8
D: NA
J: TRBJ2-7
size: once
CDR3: CASSIQGYEQYF
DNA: TGTGCCAGCAGCATACAGGGCTACGAGCAGTACTTC

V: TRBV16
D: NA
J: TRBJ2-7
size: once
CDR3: CASSLGTDEQYF
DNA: TGTGCCAGCAGCCTCGGGACGGACGAGCAGTACTTC

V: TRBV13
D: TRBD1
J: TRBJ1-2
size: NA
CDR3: CASSSSRQGHGYTF
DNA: TGTGCCAGCAGCTCCTCTAGACAGGGGCATGGCTACACCTTC

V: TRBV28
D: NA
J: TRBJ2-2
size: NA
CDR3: CASSLGGYGELFF
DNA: TGTGCCAGCAGTCTAGGGGGTTACGGGGAGCTGTTTTTT

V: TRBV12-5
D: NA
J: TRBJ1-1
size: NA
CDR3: CASGLDQTGNTEAFF
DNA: TGTGCTAGTGGTTTGGACCAGACAGGGAACACTGAAGCTTTCTTT

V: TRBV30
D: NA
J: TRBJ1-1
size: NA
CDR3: CAWKGAITEAFF
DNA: TGTGCCTGGAAGGGCGCGATAACTGAAGCTTTCTTT

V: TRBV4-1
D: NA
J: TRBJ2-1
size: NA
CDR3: CASSSFRAPDNEQFF
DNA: TGCGCCAGCAGCTCTTTCCGGGCCCCCGACAATGAGCAGTTCTTC

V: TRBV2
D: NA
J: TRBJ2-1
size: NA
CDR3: CASSESGNEQFF
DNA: TGTGCCAGCAGTGAATCGGGTAATGAGCAGTTCTTC

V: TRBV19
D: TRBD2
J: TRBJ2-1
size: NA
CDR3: CASSLGGLAGLYNEQFF
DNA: TGTGCCAGTAGCCTAGGGGGACTAGCGGGACTCTACAATGAGCAGTTCTTC

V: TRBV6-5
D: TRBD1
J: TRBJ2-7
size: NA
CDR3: CASSRQGNEQYF
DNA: TGTGCCAGCAGTCGACAGGGGAACGAGCAGTACTTC

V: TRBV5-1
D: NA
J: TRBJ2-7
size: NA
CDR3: CASSLEAGRWGRSSYEQYF
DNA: TGCGCCAGCAGCTTGGAGGCGGGACGGTGGGGGAGGAGCTCCTACGAGCAGTACTTC

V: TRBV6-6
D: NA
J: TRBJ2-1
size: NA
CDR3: CASTESGFDEQFF
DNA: TGTGCCAGCACCGAATCAGGGTTCGATGAGCAGTTCTTC

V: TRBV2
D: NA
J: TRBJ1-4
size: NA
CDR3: CASRLAEKLFF
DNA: TGTGCCAGCAGGCTGGCGGAAAAACTGTTTTTT

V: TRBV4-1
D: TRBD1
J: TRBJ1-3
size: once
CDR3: CASSHVVGTGLSSGNTIYF
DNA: TGCGCCAGCAGCCATGTAGTCGGGACAGGGCTTAGCTCTGGAAACACCATATATTTT

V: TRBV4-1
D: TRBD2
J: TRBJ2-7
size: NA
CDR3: CASSQKGLAGASYEQYF
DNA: TGCGCCAGCAGCCAAAAGGGACTAGCGGGGGCCTCCTACGAGCAGTACTTC

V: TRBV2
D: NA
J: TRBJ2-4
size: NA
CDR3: CASSEDRRLAKNIQYF
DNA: TGTGCCAGCAGTGAAGACAGACGTCTAGCCAAAAACATTCAGTACTTC

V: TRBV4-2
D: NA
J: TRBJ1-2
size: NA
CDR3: CASSQEGTDVYGYTF
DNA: TGTGCCAGCAGCCAAGAGGGCACGGACGTCTATGGCTACACCTTC

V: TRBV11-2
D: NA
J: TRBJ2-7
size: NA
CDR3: CASSLERLGGWEQYF
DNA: TGTGCCAGCAGCTTAGAAAGGCTAGGCGGCTGGGAGCAGTACTTC

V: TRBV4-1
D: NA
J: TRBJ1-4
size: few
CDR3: CASSFTTLAVEKLFF
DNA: TGCGCCAGCAGCTTTACAACTCTGGCGGTTGAAAAACTGTTTTTT

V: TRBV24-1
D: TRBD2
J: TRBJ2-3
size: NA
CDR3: CATSDLGLAGGPTDTQYF
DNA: TGTGCCACCAGTGATTTGGGACTAGCGGGGGGCCCCACAGATACGCAGTATTTT

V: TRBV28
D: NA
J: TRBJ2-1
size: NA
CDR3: CASSGGGATAYNEQFF
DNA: TGTGCCAGCAGTGGGGGTGGGGCGACAGCATACAATGAGCAGTTCTTC

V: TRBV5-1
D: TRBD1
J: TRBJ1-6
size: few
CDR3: CASSPGTASSYNSPLHF
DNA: TGCGCCAGCAGCCCCGGGACAGCCAGCTCCTATAATTCACCCCTCCACTTT

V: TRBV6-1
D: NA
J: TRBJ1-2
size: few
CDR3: CASSEGAGLNYGYTF
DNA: TGTGCCAGCAGTGAAGGGGCAGGGCTTAACTATGGCTACACCTTC

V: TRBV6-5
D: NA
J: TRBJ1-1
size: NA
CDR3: CASSYGLGEYNTEAFF
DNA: TGTGCCAGCAGTTACGGCCTGGGGGAGTATAACACTGAAGCTTTCTTT

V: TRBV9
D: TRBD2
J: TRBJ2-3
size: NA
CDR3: CASSVASGGEDTQYF
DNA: TGTGCCAGCAGCGTTGCTAGCGGGGGGGAAGATACGCAGTATTTT

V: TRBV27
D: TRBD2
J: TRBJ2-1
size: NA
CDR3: CASSLGLGSYNEQFF
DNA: TGTGCCAGCAGTTTAGGACTAGGTTCCTACAATGAGCAGTTCTTC

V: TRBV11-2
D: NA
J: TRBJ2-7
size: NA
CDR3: CASAGTRKGLGEQYF
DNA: TGTGCCAGCGCCGGGACAAGAAAAGGCCTCGGCGAGCAGTACTTC

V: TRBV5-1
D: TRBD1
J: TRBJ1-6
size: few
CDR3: CASSQGAGQGVSLHF
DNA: TGCGCCAGCAGTCAAGGTGCGGGACAGGGCGTCTCCCTCCACTTT

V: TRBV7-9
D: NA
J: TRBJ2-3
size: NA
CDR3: CASSLDRWASTDTQYF
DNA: TGTGCCAGCAGCTTAGATAGATGGGCTAGCACAGATACGCAGTATTTT

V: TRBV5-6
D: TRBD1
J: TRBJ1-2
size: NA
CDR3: CASSLVQGAWGYTF
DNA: TGTGCCAGCAGCTTGGTACAGGGGGCATGGGGCTACACCTTC

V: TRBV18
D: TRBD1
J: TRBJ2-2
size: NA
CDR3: CASSPTTGGASGELFF
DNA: TGTGCCAGCTCCCCGACGACAGGGGGCGCATCCGGGGAGCTGTTTTTT

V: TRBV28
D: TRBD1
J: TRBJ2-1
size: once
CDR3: CASSLAGGTGYNEQFF
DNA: TGTGCCAGCAGCCTAGCCGGCGGGACAGGCTACAATGAGCAGTTCTTC

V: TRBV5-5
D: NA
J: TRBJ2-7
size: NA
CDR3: CASSLEGTRVGYEQYF
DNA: TGTGCCAGCAGCTTGGAAGGAACAAGGGTGGGCTACGAGCAGTACTTC

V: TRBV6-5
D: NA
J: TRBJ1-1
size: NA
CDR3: CASRVADTNTEAFF
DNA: TGTGCCAGCAGGGTTGCGGACACGAACACTGAAGCTTTCTTT

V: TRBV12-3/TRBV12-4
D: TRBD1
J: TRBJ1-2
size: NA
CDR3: CASTPDRGYGYTF
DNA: TGTGCCAGCACCCCTGACAGGGGCTATGGCTACACCTTC

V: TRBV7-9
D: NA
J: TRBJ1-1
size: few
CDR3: CASSLDTEAFF
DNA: TGTGCCAGCAGCTTAGACACTGAAGCTTTCTTT

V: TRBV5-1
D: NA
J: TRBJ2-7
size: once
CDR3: CASSLGRSYEQYF
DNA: TGCGCCAGCAGCTTGGGACGGAGTTACGAGCAGTACTTC

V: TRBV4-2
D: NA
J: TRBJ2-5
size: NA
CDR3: CASSQEAYAGTQYF
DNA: TGTGCCAGCAGCCAAGAAGCTTACGCAGGGACCCAGTACTTC

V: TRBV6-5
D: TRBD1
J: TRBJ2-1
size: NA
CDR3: CASSFGQGEANEQFF
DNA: TGTGCCAGCAGTTTCGGACAGGGGGAAGCCAATGAGCAGTTCTTC

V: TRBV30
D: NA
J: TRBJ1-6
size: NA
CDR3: CAWSVLAAASGSSPLHF
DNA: TGTGCCTGGAGTGTACTCGCAGCCGCCTCTGGCAGTTCACCCCTCCACTTT